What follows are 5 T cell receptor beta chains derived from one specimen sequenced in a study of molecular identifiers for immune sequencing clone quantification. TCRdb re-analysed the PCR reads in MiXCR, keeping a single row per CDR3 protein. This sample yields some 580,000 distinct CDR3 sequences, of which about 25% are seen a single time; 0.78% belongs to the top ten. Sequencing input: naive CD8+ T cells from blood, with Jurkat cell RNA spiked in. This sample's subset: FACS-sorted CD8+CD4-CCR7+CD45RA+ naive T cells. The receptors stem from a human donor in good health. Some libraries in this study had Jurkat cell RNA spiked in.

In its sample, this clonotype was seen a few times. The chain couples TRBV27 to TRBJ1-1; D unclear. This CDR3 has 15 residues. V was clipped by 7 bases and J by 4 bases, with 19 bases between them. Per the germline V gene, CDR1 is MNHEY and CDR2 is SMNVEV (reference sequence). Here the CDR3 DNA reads TGTGCCAGCATCGGGGAAGGTAACCGGGGCACTGAAGCTTTCTTT. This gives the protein CASIGEGNRGTEAFF.

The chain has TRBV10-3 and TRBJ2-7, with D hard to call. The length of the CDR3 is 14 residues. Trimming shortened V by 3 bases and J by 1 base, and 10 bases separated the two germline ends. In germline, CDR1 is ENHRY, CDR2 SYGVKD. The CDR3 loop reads CAISDPEQSYEQYF. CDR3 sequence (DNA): TGTGCCATCAGTGATCCGGAGCAGTCCTACGAGCAGTACTTC.

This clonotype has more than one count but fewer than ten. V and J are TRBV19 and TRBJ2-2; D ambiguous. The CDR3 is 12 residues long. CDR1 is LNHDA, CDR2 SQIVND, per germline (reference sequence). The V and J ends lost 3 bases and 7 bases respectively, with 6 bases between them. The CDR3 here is CASSIGVGELFF. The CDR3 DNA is TGTGCCAGTAGTATTGGGGTCGGGGAGCTGTTTTTT.

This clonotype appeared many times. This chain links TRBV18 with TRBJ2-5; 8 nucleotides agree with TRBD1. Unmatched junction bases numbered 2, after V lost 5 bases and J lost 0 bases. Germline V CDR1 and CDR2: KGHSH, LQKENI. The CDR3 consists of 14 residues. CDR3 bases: TGTGCCAGCTCAGAGGACAGGGACCAAGAGACCCAGTACTTC. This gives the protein CASSEDRDQETQYF. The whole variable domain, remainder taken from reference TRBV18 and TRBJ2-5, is NAGVMQNPRHLVRRRGQEARLRCSPMKGHSHVYWYRQLPEEGLKFMVYLQKENIIDESGMPKERFSAEFPKEGPSILRIQQVVRGDSAAYFCASSEDRDQETQYFGPGTRLLVL.

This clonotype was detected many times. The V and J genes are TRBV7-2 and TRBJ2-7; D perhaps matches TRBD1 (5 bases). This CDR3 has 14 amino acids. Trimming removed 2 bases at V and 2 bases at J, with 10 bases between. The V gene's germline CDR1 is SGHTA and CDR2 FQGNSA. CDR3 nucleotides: TGTGCCAGCAGCTTATTGGTGACAGCCTACGAGCAGTACTTC. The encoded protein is CASSLLVTAYEQYF.